The 15 T cell receptor beta chains given below trace back to one sample, sequenced in a study of blood T cell repertoires in COVID-19. The assay was immunoSEQ multiplex PCR, and TCRdb's table has in-frame clones only and misses some. The data contain fewer than 200,000 clones, about 88% of them singletons. Sequences were obtained from peripheral blood. These receptor sequences come from a man between 35 and 55 years old with active or convalescent COVID-19.

This sequence joins TRBV19 and TRBJ1-1; 7 bases are shared with TRBD1. The CDR3 spans 15 residues. CDR1 LNHDA and CDR2 SQIVND come from the germline V gene (reference sequence). V trimming: 1 base; J trimming: 2 bases; junction bases outside the gene matches: 4. The CDR3 DNA reads as TGTGCCAGTAGTATAGTTCGGACAGGAAACACTGAAGCTTTCTTT. Translating gives CASSIVRTGNTEAFF.

CDR3 coding DNA: TGTGCCAGCAGTGAAGATAACAGGGGGGTAGAGACCCAGTACTTC. Residues: CASSEDNRGVETQYF. The V call is TRBV6-1, the J call TRBJ2-5; 8 positions agree with TRBD1. V lost 1 base and J lost 4; bases outside the gene matches: 5. Per the germline V gene, CDR1 is MNHNS and CDR2 is SASEGT. The CDR3 is 15 amino acids.

This chain uses TRBV9 with TRBJ2-3, with 8 bases matching TRBD1. CDR3 length: 16 amino acids. Per the germline V gene, CDR1 is SGDLS and CDR2 is YYNGEE. Trimming took 3 bases from V and 4 from J; bases not matched to a gene: 10. For the CDR3, the DNA is TGTGCCAGCAGCGGAACAAGGACAGGGATAGCAGATACGCAGTATTTT. This encodes CASSGTRTGIADTQYF.

This chain links TRBV6-5 with TRBJ2-3, with D possibly matching TRBD2 (5 bases). Between the trimmed V and J ends, which lost 0 bases and 8 bases, there was a span of 9 bases. The CDR3 spans 13 residues. Germline CDR1 and CDR2: MNHEY and SVGAGI. The CDR3 region is CASSYSGDGTQYF. In DNA, the CDR3 is TGTGCCAGCAGTTACTCCGGGGATGGTACGCAGTATTTT.

The V and J genes are TRBV28 and TRBJ1-2, with D perhaps matching TRBD1 (5 bases). The germline CDR1 and CDR2 sequences are MDHEN and SYDVKM. V was pared by 3 bases and J by 3 bases, with 17 bases between. The CDR3 runs 16 residues. Here the CDR3 reads CASSFFGRDRYYGYTF. The CDR3 DNA reads as TGTGCCAGCAGTTTTTTTGGCAGGGATCGTTACTATGGCTACACCTTC.

The genes are TRBV3-1 (or the pseudogene TRBV3-2) and TRBJ2-6; D is possibly TRBD2 (7 bases). The germline gives CDR1 LGHDT, CDR2 YNNKEL (reference sequence). The V end was cut by 5 bases, the J end by 2 bases, with 13 bases between. This CDR3 is 16 amino acids long. The DNA of the CDR3 is TGTGCCAGCAGCTCCCGAGGGGGGGCTGGGGCCAACGTCCTGACTTTC. Translating it yields CASSSRGGAGANVLTF.

V is TRBV5-3 and J is TRBJ1-4, with TRBD1 matching 12 bases. TRBV5-3 is assigned to the ORF class and has an uncertain function. This CDR3 is 15 amino acids long. J was trimmed by 4 bases and V by 9 bases; bases with no gene match: 7. CDR3 sequence reads: CAIRDRGLCNEKLFF. In DNA form, the CDR3 reads TGTGCCATAAGGGACAGGGGGCTTTGTAATGAAAAACTGTTTTTT.

The gene calls are TRBV5-1 and TRBJ2-5, with D possibly matching TRBD2 (6 bases). CDR3 length: 14 residues. CDR1 is SGHRS and CDR2 is YFSETQ in the germline V gene. V gave up 2 bases and J gave up 5 bases, with 13 bases separating them. CDR3 in amino acids: CASSLDGGLETQYF. CDR3 coding DNA: TGCGCCAGCAGCTTAGACGGGGGATTGGAGACCCAGTACTTC.

The rearrangement joins TRBV5-5 to TRBJ2-3, with TRBD2 identical over 13 bases. Trimming cost V 4 bases and J 6 bases; bases outside gene matches: 11. The germline CDR1 and CDR2 sequences are SGHKS and YYEKEE (reference sequence). The CDR3 has 17 residues. CDR3 loop: CASSESLAGGQWDTQYF. For the CDR3, the DNA is TGTGCCAGCAGCGAATCACTAGCGGGGGGGCAGTGGGATACGCAGTATTTT.

The rearrangement links TRBV5-1 to TRBJ2-3; 9 nucleotides match TRBD2. The junction had 8 bases not matched to a gene; V was cut back by 3 bases and J by 0 bases. The CDR3 runs 17 residues. The germline CDR1 and CDR2 sequences are SGHRS and YFSETQ. The CDR3 DNA follows: TGCGCCAGCAGCTGGCCCTTGGCGGGGGGGAGCACAGATACGCAGTATTTT. Its protein is CASSWPLAGGSTDTQYF.

The chain joins TRBV6-6 to TRBJ2-7; a possible D gene is TRBD1 (5 bases). CDR1 is MNHNY, CDR2 SVGAGI, per germline (reference sequence). The CDR3 covers 14 residues. The V end lost 6 bases, the J end lost 6 bases, and 18 bases lay between the germline ends. CDR3 sequence reads: CASSQQVWQGEQYF. In nucleotides, the CDR3 is TGTGCCAGCAGCCAACAAGTGTGGCAGGGCGAGCAGTACTTC.

The V call is TRBV28, the J call TRBJ1-5; possibly TRBD1 for D (5 bases). The CDR3 totals 14 residues. The germline gives CDR1 MDHEN, CDR2 SYDVKM. V lost 3 bases and J 3 bases, leaving 9 bases between the germline ends. In nucleotides, the CDR3 is TGTGCCAGCAGTTTGGGGCTGATCAATCAGCCCCAGCATTTT. Its protein is CASSLGLINQPQHF.

This clone was picked up a small number of times. The V and J genes are TRBV7-2 and TRBJ2-7, with D perhaps matching TRBD2 (5 bases). The V and J ends lost 5 bases and 4 bases respectively, with 12 bases between them. From germline, CDR1 is SGHTA and CDR2 FQGNSA. The CDR3 contains 13 residues. In nucleotides, the CDR3 is TGTGCCAGCAGCACCCGGACTGGTTACGAGCAGTACTTC. This translates into CASSTRTGYEQYF.

The chain carries TRBV6-5 and TRBJ1-1; TRBD1 aligns across 9 bases. The CDR3 spans 13 residues. Per germline, CDR1 MNHEY and CDR2 SVGAGI. V was pared by 10 bases and J by 1 base, with 4 bases of the junction left unmatched. Written as DNA, the CDR3 is TGTGCCATACAGACAGGGGGGAACACTGAAGCTTTCTTT. Encoded protein: CAIQTGGNTEAFF.

The V call is TRBV5-1, the J call TRBJ2-5; possible D gene TRBD1, 6 bases. This CDR3 is 15 amino acids long. The germline gives CDR1 SGHRS, CDR2 YFSETQ. V was clipped by 1 base and J by 2 bases, with 12 bases between them. The CDR3 region is CASSLSGRGQETQYF. In nucleotides, the CDR3 is TGCGCCAGCAGCTTGTCTGGCAGGGGACAAGAGACCCAGTACTTC.